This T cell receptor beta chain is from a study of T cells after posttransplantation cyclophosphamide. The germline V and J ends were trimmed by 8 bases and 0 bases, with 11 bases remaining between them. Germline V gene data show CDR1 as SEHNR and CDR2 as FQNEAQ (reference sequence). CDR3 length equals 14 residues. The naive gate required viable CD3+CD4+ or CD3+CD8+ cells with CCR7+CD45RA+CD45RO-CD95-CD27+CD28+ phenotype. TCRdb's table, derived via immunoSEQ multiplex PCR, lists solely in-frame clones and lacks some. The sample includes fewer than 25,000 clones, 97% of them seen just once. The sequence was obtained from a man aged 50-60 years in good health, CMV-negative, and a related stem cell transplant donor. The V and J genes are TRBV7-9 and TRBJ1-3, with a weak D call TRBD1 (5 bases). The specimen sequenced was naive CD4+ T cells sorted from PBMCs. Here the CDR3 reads CASQGVLSGNTIYF. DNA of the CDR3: TGTGCCAGCCAAGGGGTCCTCTCTGGAAACACCATATATTTT.